This T cell receptor (beta chain) was identified in a study of T cells in Graves' hyperthyroidism and ophthalmopathy. The ends were cut back, 3 bases at V and 4 bases at J, with 15 bases in the middle. The V gene's germline CDR1 is SGHVS and CDR2 FQNEAQ. The CDR3 consists of 16 residues. Only a few counts were recorded for this clonotype. Amplified TCR beta CDR3 regions came from RNA transcripts. TCR CDR3 regions were first amplified by RT-PCR with HTBI primers. TCRdb itself ran the multiplex PCR reads through MiXCR, one entry per CDR3 protein. The sample shows over 650,000 distinct CDR3 sequences, about 15% of them seen only once.

Material for sequencing was blood. V and J are TRBV7-8 and TRBJ2-2; maybe TRBD1 (5 bases). The clonotype originates from a man between 18 and 35 years old with Graves' hyperthyroidism. The CDR3 DNA sequence: TGTGCCAGCAGCTTTAGAACAGGCGTAAGCACCGGGGAGCTGTTTTTT. Residues: CASSFRTGVSTGELFF.